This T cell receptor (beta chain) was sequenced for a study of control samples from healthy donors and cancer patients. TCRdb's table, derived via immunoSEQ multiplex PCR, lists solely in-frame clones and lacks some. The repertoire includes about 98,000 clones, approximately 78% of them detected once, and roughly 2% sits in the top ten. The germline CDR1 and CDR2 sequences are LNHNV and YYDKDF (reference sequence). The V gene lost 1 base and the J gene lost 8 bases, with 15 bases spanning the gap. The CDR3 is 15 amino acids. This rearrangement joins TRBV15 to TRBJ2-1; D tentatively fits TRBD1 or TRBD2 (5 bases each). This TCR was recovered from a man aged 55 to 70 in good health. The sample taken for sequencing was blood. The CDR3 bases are TGTGCCACCAGCAGAGCCCCGCGAGGGGAGCATGAGCAGTTCTTC. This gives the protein CATSRAPRGEHEQFF.